This TCR beta chain is drawn from a study of human T cells and chemical hapten exposure. For the study at large: Throughout the roughly 26-week study, diphenylcyclopropenone was applied weekly to the patients' scalps. General study results and limits: Controls formed significantly fewer large CDR3 similarity clusters than expanded TCRs did.

This CDR3 comprises 15 residues. This clonotype was counted ten times or more. Its cognate antigen is unknown. Described time point: patch test 2, 6 weeks after DPC sensitization. Treatment in this sample: therapeutic diphenylcyclopropenone sensitization with weekly scalp DPC. Non-pregnant alopecia patients aged 18 to 70, suitable for DPC therapy. Individual cDNA molecules received unique molecular identifiers in the library. TCRdb reprocessed the RACE reads with MiXCR, giving one entry per CDR3 protein. The data hold 95,000 or so distinct CDR3 sequences, with about an eighth observed a single time. Sequencing used whole blood, obtained in connection with sensitization to the hapten diphenylcyclopropenone (DPC). The TCR was taken from a woman aged 40 to 50 with alopecia areata. Some clones in this sample may be carry-over from other donors' samples. J is TRBJ2-7 and V is TRBV3-2; the table's D call, TRBD1, has no DNA check behind it. TRBV3-2 is shown as a pseudogene. CDR3 residues: CASSQEKQGSYEQYF. In nucleotides, the CDR3 is TGTGCCAGCAGCCAAGAAAAACAGGGGTCCTACGAGCAGTACTTC.